One sample yielded the 28 T cell receptor beta chains listed below, sequenced in a study of beta chain features in type 1 diabetes. Whole-study results and caveats: Patients with Type 1 diabetes showed moderately but significantly shorter TCRB CDR3s in all four CD4+ subsets.

Their cognate antigens are unknown. The sequenced template was cDNA made from the entire isolated RNA. Data came from immunoSEQ multiplex PCR; TCRdb stores just in-frame clones and leaves some out. Here the sample spans hundreds of thousands of clones, over 9.5% being singletons. Input material: naive CD4+ T cells from blood. Source of these receptors: a young woman with type 1 diabetes.

In this sample, this clone turned up a few times. This sequence joins TRBV2 and TRBJ1-1, with D possibly TRBD1 on 5 matching bases. Germline values: CDR1 SNHLY, CDR2 FYNNEI. The CDR3 contains 13 residues. V lost 3 bases and J lost 3, with 8 bases in between. This CDR3 reads CASSEEGYTEAFF. CDR3 coding DNA: TGTGCCAGCAGTGAGGAGGGGTACACTGAAGCTTTCTTT.

There are a few counts of this clone. The V call is TRBV6-1, the J call TRBJ2-1; TRBD1 agrees at 9 bases. V lost 9 bases to trimming and J lost 4 bases; unmatched junction nucleotides: 7. Germline V CDR1 and CDR2: MNHNS, SASEGT. The CDR3 has 14 residues. This chain's CDR3 is CASHRGQMYNEQFF. CDR3 nucleotide sequence: TGTGCCAGTCACAGGGGGCAGATGTACAATGAGCAGTTCTTC.

V and J are TRBV9 and TRBJ1-1, with a weak D call TRBD1 (5 bases). V lost 4 bases and J lost 1, with 8 bases in between. Germline V lookup: CDR1 SGDLS, CDR2 YYNGEE. The CDR3 sequence is 13 residues long. CDR3 region: CASSTGQNTEAFF. The CDR3 DNA is TGTGCCAGCAGCACTGGACAGAACACTGAAGCTTTCTTT.

The sample holds a few counts of this clone. The chain uses TRBV7-2 and TRBJ2-7, with a possible D match to TRBD2 (6 bases). V was shortened by 5 bases and J by 3 bases, with 11 bases between the two germline ends. Germline CDR1 and CDR2: SGHTA and FQGNSA. The CDR3 runs to 13 residues. The CDR3: CASSPGLDYEQYF. In nucleotides, the CDR3 is TGTGCCAGCAGCCCGGGACTCGACTACGAGCAGTACTTC.

The chain carries TRBV5-1 and TRBJ2-7; the D gene is possibly TRBD1 (5 bases). Germline values: CDR1 SGHRS, CDR2 YFSETQ. The V end was cut by 4 bases, the J end by 0 bases, with 11 bases between. CDR3 length: 14 residues. The CDR3, as DNA: TGCGCCAGCAGCCTTGGGGCCAACTCCTACGAGCAGTACTTC. Its protein product is CASSLGANSYEQYF.

This clone has more than one count but fewer than ten. This CDR3 is CASSLNPAGNYEQYF. CDR3 nucleotides: TGTGCCAGCAGCTTAAATCCAGCGGGGAACTACGAGCAGTACTTC. This chain links TRBV7-2 with TRBJ2-7, with 7 bases matching TRBD2. The germline CDR1 and CDR2 sequences are SGHTA and FQGNSA. CDR3 size: 15 residues. Trimming took 2 bases from V and 3 from J; bases not matched to a gene: 7.

The rearrangement uses TRBV7-8 and TRBJ2-1; TRBD1 is a possible D gene (5 bases). V was pared by 2 bases and J by 8 bases, with 10 bases between. The CDR3 runs 13 residues. CDR1 and CDR2 (germline): SGHVS, FQNEAQ. This CDR3 is CASSLQGVDEQFF. CDR3 DNA: TGTGCCAGCAGCTTACAGGGCGTCGATGAGCAGTTCTTC. Complete variable domain (other parts from reference TRBV7-8 and TRBJ2-1): GAGVSQSPRYKVAKRGQDVALRCDPISGHVSLFWYQQALGQGPEFLTYFQNEAQLDKSGLPSDRFFAERPEGSVSTLKIQRTQQEDSAVYLCASSLQGVDEQFFGPGTRLTVL.

Written as DNA, the CDR3 is TGCAGCGTTGGTTTCAGGATGAACACTGAAGCTTTCTTT. This gives the protein CSVGFRMNTEAFF. This chain uses TRBV29-1 with TRBJ1-1; D is unclear. Looked up from germline, CDR1 is SQVTM and CDR2 is ANQGSEA. Deletions cut 4 bases from V and 0 bases from J, with 9 bases between. The CDR3 has 13 residues.

This clone was detected a few times. The chain combines TRBV4-3 with TRBJ1-2; D remains unclear. The CDR3 has 13 amino acids. Between the trimmed V and J ends, which lost 0 bases and 8 bases, there was a span of 10 bases. Germline loops: CDR1 LGHNA, CDR2 YSLEER. The CDR3 DNA follows: TGCGCCAGCAGCCAAGAGCTTGCGGGAGGCTACACCTTC. The encoded protein is CASSQELAGGYTF.

This clone was seen more than once but under ten times. This sequence joins TRBV25-1 and TRBJ1-1; 9 bases agree with TRBD1. The junction had 5 bases not matched to a gene; V was cut back by 4 bases and J by 5 bases. The germline V gene has CDR1 MGHDK and CDR2 SYGVNS. This CDR3 comprises 14 residues. CDR3 in DNA: TGTGCCAGCAGTGCGGGACAGGGCGAGACTGAAGCTTTCTTT. This gives the protein CASSAGQGETEAFF.

The chain carries TRBV18 and TRBJ1-6, with a weak D call TRBD1 (6 bases). The CDR3 is 17 residues long. V dropped 5 bases and J dropped 5 bases, with 19 bases sitting between them. The V gene's germline CDR1 is KGHSH and CDR2 LQKENI. The CDR3 DNA reads TGTGCCAGCTCAATGCTACAGGGCGGCTTTGATAATTCACCCCTCCACTTT. Its protein is CASSMLQGGFDNSPLHF.

The rearrangement links TRBV4-1 to TRBJ2-1; the D gene is possibly TRBD2 (6 bases). Germline-derived CDR1 and CDR2 are MGHRA and YSYEKL. V dropped 4 bases and J dropped 3 bases, with 16 bases sitting between them. The CDR3 has 16 residues. The CDR3 DNA sequence: TGCGCCAGCAGCCCCCTCGGGCGGGGAGACTACAATGAGCAGTTCTTC. Translating gives CASSPLGRGDYNEQFF.

The J gene is TRBJ1-2, the V gene TRBV29-1, with TRBD1 matching 7 bases. The CDR3 consists of 15 residues. Germline CDR1 reads SQVTM; CDR2 reads ANQGSEA. The trim removed 0 bases at V and 8 bases at J, leaving 12 bases unmatched. This chain's CDR3 is CSVEESTRQGRGYTF. Written as DNA, the CDR3 is TGCAGCGTTGAAGAGTCCACCCGACAGGGAAGGGGCTACACCTTC.

The chain carries TRBV30 and TRBJ2-2; D is possibly TRBD1 (5 bases). This CDR3 region has 14 residues. V dropped 2 bases and J dropped 2 bases, with 9 bases sitting between them. The germline gives CDR1 GTSNPN, CDR2 SVGIG (reference sequence). Written as DNA, the CDR3 is TGTGCCTGGAGTAGGGGCCCTAACACCGGGGAGCTGTTTTTT. Amino acids: CAWSRGPNTGELFF.

The chain has TRBV14 and TRBJ1-1, with D maybe TRBD1 (6 bases). Trimming left V 4 bases short and J 4 bases short, with 19 bases between. Germline V gene data show CDR1 as SGHDN and CDR2 as FVKESK. The CDR3 contains 16 residues. CDR3 DNA: TGTGCCAGCAGCCCAATCAGGGGAATTGGGGGCACTGAAGCTTTCTTT. Its protein is CASSPIRGIGGTEAFF.

This clone was seen only a few times. Other DNA sequences in the sample encode the same CDR3. This chain joins TRBV6-5 and TRBJ2-1; D not certain. The germline V gene has CDR1 MNHEY and CDR2 SVGAGI. V lost 3 bases to trimming and J lost 7 bases, with 7 bases between them. The CDR3 contains 12 residues. The CDR3 bases are TGTGCCAGCAGTTATTCCGGGAATGAGCAGTTCTTC. Protein: CASSYSGNEQFF.

This clone has only a few counts. The chain recombines TRBV7-2 with TRBJ2-5, with 12 bases identical to TRBD2. The CDR3 is 18 residues long. J was trimmed by 5 bases and V by 2 bases; bases with no gene match: 12. Germline CDR1 and CDR2: SGHTA and FQGNSA. CDR3 DNA: TGTGCCAGCAGCTTAACGCGGACTAGCGGGGTAGTTCGGGAGACCCAGTACTTC. Translating it yields CASSLTRTSGVVRETQYF.

The V and J genes are TRBV6-5 and TRBJ2-6, with D unclear. The ends were cut back, 2 bases at V and 3 bases at J, with 8 bases in the middle. In germline, CDR1 is MNHEY, CDR2 SVGAGI. The CDR3 sequence is 15 residues long. The CDR3 nucleotides read TGTGCCAGCAGTTACATAAGAGTTGGGGCCAACGTCCTGACTTTC. This sequence encodes CASSYIRVGANVLTF.

This clone has only a few counts. V usage is TRBV7-9 and J usage is TRBJ1-3, with a weak D call TRBD1 (6 bases). This CDR3 is 13 amino acids long. Trimming stripped 4 bases from V and 10 bases from J, with 14 bases between. The germline V gene encodes CDR1 SEHNR and CDR2 FQNEAQ (reference sequence). As DNA, the CDR3 is TGTGCCAGCAGCTCGGGGGGGCCGGTGACCATATATTTT. Protein product: CASSSGGPVTIYF.

The chain joins TRBV7-6 to TRBJ2-3; perhaps TRBD2 as D (5 bases). Germline lookup yields CDR1 SGHVS and CDR2 FNYEAQ. The CDR3 is made up of 15 amino acids. Trimming left V 4 bases short and J 2 bases short, with 13 bases between. CDR3 sequence reads: CASSSHRGNTDTQYF. Here the CDR3 DNA reads TGTGCCAGCAGCTCGCACAGAGGGAACACAGATACGCAGTATTTT. The variable domain in full, completed from reference TRBV7-6 and TRBJ2-3, reads GAGVSQSPRYKVTKRGQDVALRCDPISGHVSLYWYRQALGQGPEFLTYFNYEAQQDKSGLPNDRFSAERPEGSISTLTIQRTEQRDSAMYRCASSSHRGNTDTQYFGPGTRLTVL.

The chain employs TRBV9 and TRBJ1-5; 7 nucleotides line up with TRBD1. V lost 0 bases and J lost 3; bases outside the gene matches: 3. Germline-derived CDR1 and CDR2 are SGDLS and YYNGEE. CDR3 length: 15 amino acids. The CDR3 region is CASSVGGQNNQPQHF. DNA for the CDR3: TGTGCCAGCAGCGTAGGGGGACAGAACAATCAGCCCCAGCATTTT.

The chain combines TRBV7-2 with TRBJ1-5; 7 bases fit TRBD1. V was pared by 4 bases and J by 4 bases, with 7 bases of the junction left unmatched. The length of the CDR3 is 15 residues. CDR1 is SGHTA, CDR2 FQGNSA, per germline. In nucleotides, the CDR3 is TGTGCCAGCAGCTACTACAGGGGTTTTAATCAGCCCCAGCATTTT. Amino acid sequence: CASSYYRGFNQPQHF.

The chain recombines TRBV6-6 with TRBJ2-1; D not resolved. Per the germline V gene, CDR1 is MNHNY and CDR2 is SVGAGI (reference sequence). This CDR3 is 16 amino acids long. V lost 0 bases to trimming and J lost 4 bases, with 13 bases between them. CDR3 sequence reads: CASSYSISLTYNEQFF. The CDR3 bases are TGTGCCAGCAGTTACTCGATCTCACTAACTTACAATGAGCAGTTCTTC.

The chain couples TRBV27 to TRBJ2-7; D unresolved. The CDR3 sequence is 12 residues long. The ends were cut back, 5 bases at V and 3 bases at J, with 8 bases in the middle. CDR1 MNHEY and CDR2 SMNVEV come from the germline V gene (reference sequence). CDR3 amino acids: CASSPSGYEQYF. CDR3 coding DNA: TGTGCCAGCAGTCCGTCCGGCTACGAGCAGTACTTC.

The chain uses TRBV2 and TRBJ1-2, with 7 bases matching TRBD1. V trimming: 6 bases; J trimming: 6 bases; junction bases outside the gene matches: 7. This CDR3 spans 13 amino acids. Germline V gene sequence: CDR1 SNHLY, CDR2 FYNNEI. The CDR3 DNA reads as TGTGCCAGCAGGGGTACAGGGGACCATGGCTACACCTTC. It codes for CASRGTGDHGYTF.

The chain links TRBV11-2 to TRBJ2-6, with TRBD2 identical over 12 bases. Trimming cost V 5 bases and J 0 bases; bases outside gene matches: 8. Germline V gene lookup returns CDR1 SGHAT and CDR2 FQNNGV. This CDR3 region has 19 residues. Written as DNA, the CDR3 is TGTGCCAGCAGCGTCCGACTAGCGGGGGACGCCTCTGGGGCCAACGTCCTGACTTTC. Translating gives CASSVRLAGDASGANVLTF.

This clone was seen only a few times. This sequence joins TRBV7-8 and TRBJ2-1, with 10 bases aligning to TRBD2. V dropped 5 bases and J dropped 10; count of bases not matched to a gene: 14. Germline CDR1 is SGHVS and CDR2 is FQNEAQ. CDR3 length: 16 residues. The CDR3 protein is CASSPKFSGRAGEQFF. The CDR3 bases are TGTGCCAGCAGCCCCAAGTTCAGCGGGAGGGCAGGCGAGCAGTTCTTC.

This clone showed up just a few times. The chain has TRBV9 and TRBJ2-2, with 10 nucleotides matching TRBD2. The V gene's germline CDR1 is SGDLS and CDR2 YYNGEE. V shed 0 bases and J 9 bases; nucleotides not matched to a gene: 5. The CDR3 has 15 residues. CDR3 coding DNA: TGTGCCAGCAGCGTAGCTTCTAGCGGGAGCCGGGAGCTGTTTTTT. Protein: CASSVASSGSRELFF.